The rows below give T cell receptor beta chains drawn from one sample of a study of blood T cell repertoires in COVID-19. The method was immunoSEQ multiplex PCR; TCRdb's version includes in-frame clones alone and lacks a portion of them. The sample holds approximately 170,000 clones; approximately 80% are singletons and the top ten take 10% to 15%. The sequenced sample consisted of peripheral blood. The source is an older man who had recovered from COVID-19. Both conserved end residues are part of each CDR3. A D gene is named only where the DNA matches it firmly. Clone size is given for some rows only: seen once, a few or many times, or a class if the clone is expanded.

TRBJ2-3	NA	TRBV7-2	once	CASSLSTGTDTQYF	TGTGCCAGCAGCCTATCGACTGGCACAGATACGCAGTATTTT
TRBJ2-2	NA	TRBV12-3/TRBV12-4	NA	CASSPLLGELFF	TGTGCCAGCAGTCCCCTTTTGGGGGAGCTGTTTTTT
TRBJ2-7	NA	TRBV25-1	NA	CASNTADTAYEQYF	TGTGCCAGCAATACCGCCGACACAGCCTACGAGCAGTACTTC
TRBJ2-1	NA	TRBV25-1	NA	CASSGDYNEQFF	TGTGCCAGCAGTGGAGACTACAATGAGCAGTTCTTC
TRBJ2-7	NA	TRBV7-2	NA	CASSLGARNEQYF	TGTGCCAGCAGCTTAGGGGCCCGAAACGAGCAGTACTTC
TRBJ2-1	NA	TRBV28	NA	CASRVAALNGEQFF	TGTGCCAGCAGAGTAGCGGCGCTGAATGGAGAGCAGTTCTTC
TRBJ2-7	NA	TRBV10-1	NA	CASSFTGSEQYF	TGCGCCAGCAGTTTTACGGGGTCCGAGCAGTACTTC
TRBJ2-3	TRBD2	TRBV9	NA	CASSVAPLSGRTTDTQYF	TGTGCCAGCAGCGTAGCCCCACTTAGCGGGAGGACCACAGATACGCAGTATTTT
TRBJ2-3	TRBD2	TRBV7-2	NA	CASSLTSGLSTDTQYF	TGTGCCAGCAGCTTAACTAGCGGACTTAGCACAGATACGCAGTATTTT
TRBJ2-1	NA	TRBV5-8	NA	CASSPYLANEQFF	TGTGCCAGCAGCCCTTATTTAGCGAATGAGCAGTTCTTC
TRBJ2-2	TRBD2	TRBV5-5	NA	CASTPGLAANTGELFF	TGTGCCAGCACCCCGGGACTAGCGGCGAACACCGGGGAGCTGTTTTTT
TRBJ1-3	TRBD1	TRBV3-1/TRBV3-2	NA	CASRSTGRNTIYF	TGTGCCAGCAGATCGACAGGGCGAAACACCATATATTTT
TRBJ2-5	NA	TRBV29-1	NA	CSVWGGQERETQYF	TGCAGCGTGTGGGGGGGACAGGAGCGGGAGACCCAGTACTTC
TRBJ2-1	TRBD2	TRBV6-6	NA	CASSLLALYYNEQFF	TGTGCCAGCAGCTTACTAGCGCTCTATTACAATGAGCAGTTCTTC
TRBJ1-1	NA	TRBV9	NA	CASSYTGNTEAFF	TGTGCCAGCAGTTACACGGGGAACACTGAAGCTTTCTTT
TRBJ2-1	NA	TRBV7-9	few	CASSLPPRERYNEQFF	TGTGCCAGCAGCTTACCCCCTCGGGAGAGGTATAATGAGCAGTTCTTC
TRBJ1-2	TRBD1	TRBV19	NA	CASTQGDNQGVRSYGYTF	TGTGCCAGTACCCAGGGGGACAACCAGGGCGTTCGATCCTATGGCTACACCTTC
TRBJ2-2	NA	TRBV25-1	NA	CASSETRANTGELFF	TGTGCCAGCAGTGAAACACGGGCGAACACCGGGGAGCTGTTTTTT
TRBJ2-3	TRBD1	TRBV6-6	NA	CASSSPGGPTDTQYF	TGTGCCAGCAGCAGCCCAGGGGGCCCCACAGATACGCAGTATTTT
TRBJ2-2	NA	TRBV12-3/TRBV12-4	NA	CASTTNGELFF	TGTGCCAGCACCACTAATGGGGAGCTGTTTTTT
TRBJ1-5	TRBD1	TRBV6-5	NA	CASSPAPGGGQPQHF	TGTGCCAGCAGTCCGGCCCCAGGGGGCGGTCAGCCCCAGCATTTT
TRBJ2-7	TRBD2	TRBV28	NA	CASSPGTSGTYEQYF	TGTGCCAGCAGCCCCGGGACTAGCGGGACCTACGAGCAGTACTTC
TRBJ2-5	TRBD2	TRBV4-3	once	CASSSRWEGQETQYF	TGCGCCAGCAGCTCGAGATGGGAGGGTCAGGAGACCCAGTACTTC
TRBJ2-7	NA	TRBV30	NA	CAWSVRAGRLEQYF	TGTGCCTGGAGTGTACGGGCGGGCCGTCTGGAGCAGTACTTC
TRBJ2-7	NA	TRBV5-1	NA	CASSFSGTYEQYF	TGCGCCAGCAGCTTCAGCGGAACCTACGAGCAGTACTTC
TRBJ2-3	NA	TRBV4-3	NA	CASSQAPNTDTQYF	TGCGCCAGCAGCCAAGCCCCTAACACAGATACGCAGTATTTT
TRBJ1-2	NA	TRBV5-1	few	CASSLTENYGYTF	TGCGCCAGCAGCTTGACAGAAAACTATGGCTACACCTTC
TRBJ2-1	TRBD2	TRBV15	NA	CATSRALADNEQFF	TGTGCCACCAGCAGAGCTCTAGCGGACAATGAGCAGTTCTTC
TRBJ2-3	NA	TRBV7-5	NA	CARSPWGGEGTDTQYF	TGTGCCAGAAGCCCCTGGGGAGGGGAAGGCACAGATACGCAGTATTTT
TRBJ2-1	TRBD2	TRBV19	NA	CASSTLAGGSHNEQFF	TGTGCCAGTAGTACCTTAGCGGGAGGGAGCCACAATGAGCAGTTCTTC